This T cell receptor beta chain emerged from a study of shared clonotypes between healthy human individuals. The assay was immunoSEQ multiplex PCR, and TCRdb's table has in-frame clones only and misses some. The sample holds 750,000 to 1,000,000 clones, about 91% seen once. CD8 cells classed as naive were CD45RO-negative and positively selected for CCR7, excluding terminally differentiated effector memory CD45RA+ cells. Sample: naive CD8+ T cells sorted from blood. The sequence came from a man aged 25 to 45 in good health.

Here the CDR3 reads CSVDQTSDGHPQETQYF. For the CDR3, the DNA is TGCAGCGTTGATCAGACTAGCGATGGGCACCCGCAAGAGACCCAGTACTTC. This chain joins TRBV29-1 and TRBJ2-5; 8 bases align to TRBD2. The CDR3 is 17 residues long. Trimming cost V 3 bases and J 2 bases; bases outside gene matches: 14. Germline V CDR1 and CDR2: SQVTM, ANQGSEA. Together with reference TRBV29-1 and TRBJ2-5, the CDR3 gives the full variable domain: SAVISQKPSRDICQRGTSLTIQCQVDSQVTMMFWYRQQPGQSLTLIATANQGSEATYESGFVIDKFPISRPNLTFSTLTVSNMSPEDSSIYLCSVDQTSDGHPQETQYFGPGTRLLVL.